This T cell receptor (beta chain) was sequenced for a study of OX40 agonist ivuxolimab in advanced cancers. At the level of the study: Six ivuxolimab dose levels, 0.01 to 10 mg/kg, were given intravenously every 2 weeks. Partial responses were achieved by three patients, one with hepatocellular carcinoma and two with cutaneous melanoma. Notes on the study in general: Low normalized clonal expansion also occurred in some nonresponding patients.

Profiled with immunoSEQ multiplex PCR; TCRdb holds only in-frame clones, not every one. The profile shows about 53,000 clones, roughly 83% of them singletons. A note on this clone: Its antigen is not identified.

This TCR was recovered from an adult with an advanced solid tumor such as melanoma, head and neck, liver or kidney cancer. Source: CD4+ or CD8+ T cells sorted from blood, taken in a trial of the OX40 agonist ivuxolimab.

The CDR3 loop is CASTRGGEQFF. The CDR3 DNA reads TGTGCCAGCACTCGGGGCGGTGAGCAGTTCTTC. The chain carries TRBV5-6 and TRBJ2-1; D tentatively fits TRBD1 or TRBD2 (5 bases each). The germline V gene has CDR1 SGHDT and CDR2 YYEEEE. CDR3 size: 11 residues. The V end was cut by 6 bases, the J end by 9 bases, with 10 bases between.